This entry is about one T cell receptor (beta chain). As yet, its antigen is unknown. This entry comes from a study of shared clonotypes between healthy human individuals. Points from the study as a whole: The sole specimen, blood, was sampled, and tissue repertoires likely differ.

CDR1 and CDR2 (germline): SGDLS, YYNGEE. The CDR3 has 17 residues. V shed 3 bases, J shed 5 bases, and the junction held 11 bases outside the gene matches. Here immunoSEQ multiplex PCR was the method, and the copy in TCRdb shows in-frame clones only, minus some. The sample holds 2,500,000 or so clones, about 90% seen once. The specimen was naive CD4+ T cells from PBMCs. Subset defined: CD45RA+ positively selected. The receptor's source is a man between 18 and 29 years old in good health. Some clones in this sample may be carry-over from other donors' samples. The chain has TRBV9 and TRBJ2-3; 11 bases map to TRBD2. CDR3 DNA sequence: TGTGCCAGCAGCGCGGGTGTAGCGGGAGGGCCCGGAGATACGCAGTATTTT. It translates to CASSAGVAGGPGDTQYF.